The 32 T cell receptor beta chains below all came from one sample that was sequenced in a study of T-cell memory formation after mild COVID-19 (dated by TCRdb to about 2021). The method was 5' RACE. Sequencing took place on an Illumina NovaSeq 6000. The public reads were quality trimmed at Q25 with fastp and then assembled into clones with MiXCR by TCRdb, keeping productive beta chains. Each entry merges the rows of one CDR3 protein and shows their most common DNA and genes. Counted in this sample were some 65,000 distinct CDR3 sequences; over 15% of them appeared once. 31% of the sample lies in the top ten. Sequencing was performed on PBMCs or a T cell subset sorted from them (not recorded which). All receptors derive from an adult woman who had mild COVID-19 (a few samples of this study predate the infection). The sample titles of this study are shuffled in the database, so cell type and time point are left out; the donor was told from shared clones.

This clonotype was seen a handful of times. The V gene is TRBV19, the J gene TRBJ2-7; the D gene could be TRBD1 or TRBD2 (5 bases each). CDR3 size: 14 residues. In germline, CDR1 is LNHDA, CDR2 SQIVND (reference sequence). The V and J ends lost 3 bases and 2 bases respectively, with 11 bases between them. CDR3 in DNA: TGTGCCAGTAGTATGGTCGGGACCACCTACGAGCAGTACTTC. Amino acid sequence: CASSMVGTTYEQYF.

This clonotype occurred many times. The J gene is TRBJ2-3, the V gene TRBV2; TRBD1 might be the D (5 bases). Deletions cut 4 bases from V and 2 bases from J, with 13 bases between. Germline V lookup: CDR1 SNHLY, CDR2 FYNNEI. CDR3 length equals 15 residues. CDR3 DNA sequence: TGTGCCAGCAGTGGGACACCCTGGAACACAGATACGCAGTATTTT. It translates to CASSGTPWNTDTQYF.

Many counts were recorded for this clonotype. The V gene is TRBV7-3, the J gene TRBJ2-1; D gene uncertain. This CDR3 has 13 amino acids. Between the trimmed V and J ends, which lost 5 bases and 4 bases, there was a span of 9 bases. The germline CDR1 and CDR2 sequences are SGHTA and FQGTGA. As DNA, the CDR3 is TGTGCCAGCAGCCCGCCCGGTTACAATGAGCAGTTCTTC. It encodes CASSPPGYNEQFF.

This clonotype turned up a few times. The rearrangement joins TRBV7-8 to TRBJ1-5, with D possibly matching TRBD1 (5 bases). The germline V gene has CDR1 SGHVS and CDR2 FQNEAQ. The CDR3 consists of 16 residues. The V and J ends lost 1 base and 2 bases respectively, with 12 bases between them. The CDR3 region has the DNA TGTGCCAGCAGCTTAGACGCACCGGGGGGCAATCAGCCCCAGCATTTT. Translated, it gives CASSLDAPGGNQPQHF.

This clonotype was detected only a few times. The CDR3 sequence is CSATPIPLAVTNEQFF. The CDR3 DNA reads TGCAGTGCTACCCCGATTCCCCTAGCGGTGACCAATGAGCAGTTCTTC. The chain carries TRBV20-1 and TRBJ2-1; 7 bases are shared with TRBD2. Germline V gene sequence: CDR1 DFQATT, CDR2 SNEGSKA (reference sequence). The J segment lost 6 bases and the V segment lost 4 bases, leaving 15 bases of the junction unmatched. The CDR3 is made up of 16 amino acids.

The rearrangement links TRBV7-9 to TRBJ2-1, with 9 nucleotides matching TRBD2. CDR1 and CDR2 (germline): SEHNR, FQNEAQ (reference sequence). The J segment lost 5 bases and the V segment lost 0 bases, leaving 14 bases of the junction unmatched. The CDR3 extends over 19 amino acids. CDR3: CASSLAFLSGGDFDNEQFF. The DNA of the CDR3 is TGTGCCAGCAGCTTAGCGTTTCTTAGCGGGGGAGATTTCGACAATGAGCAGTTCTTC.

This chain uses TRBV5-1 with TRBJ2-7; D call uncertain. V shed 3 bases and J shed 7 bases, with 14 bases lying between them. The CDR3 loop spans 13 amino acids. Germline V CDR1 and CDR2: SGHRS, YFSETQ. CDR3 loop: CASSSFQTREQYF. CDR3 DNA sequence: TGCGCCAGCAGCTCCTTCCAAACTCGGGAGCAGTACTTC.

CDR3 loop: CASSSPSAPSVDEQYF. CDR3 in DNA: TGTGCCAGCAGCTCCCCATCGGCGCCGTCTGTCGACGAGCAGTACTTC. V and J are TRBV11-3 and TRBJ2-7, with D unclear. CDR1 and CDR2 (germline): SGHNT, YENEEA. Between the trimmed V and J ends, which lost 4 bases and 5 bases, there was a span of 21 bases. The CDR3 has 16 residues.

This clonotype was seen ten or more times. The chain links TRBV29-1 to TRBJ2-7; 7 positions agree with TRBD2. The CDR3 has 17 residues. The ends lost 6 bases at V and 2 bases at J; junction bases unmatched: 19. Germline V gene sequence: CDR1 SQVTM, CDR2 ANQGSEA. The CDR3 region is CSVRGLLLKTETYEQYF. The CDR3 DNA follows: TGCAGCGTGAGGGGACTACTCTTGAAAACCGAAACCTACGAGCAGTACTTC.

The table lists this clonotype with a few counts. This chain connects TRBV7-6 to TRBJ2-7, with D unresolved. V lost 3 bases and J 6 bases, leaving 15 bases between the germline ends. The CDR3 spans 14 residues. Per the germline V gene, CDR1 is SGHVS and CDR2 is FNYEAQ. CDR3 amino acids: CASSLTLRAGEQYF. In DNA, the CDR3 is TGTGCCAGCAGCTTGACTTTAAGGGCTGGCGAGCAGTACTTC.

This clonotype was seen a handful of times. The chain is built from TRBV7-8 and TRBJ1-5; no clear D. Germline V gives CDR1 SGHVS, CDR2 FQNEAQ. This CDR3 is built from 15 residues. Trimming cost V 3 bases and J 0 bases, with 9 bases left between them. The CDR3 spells CASSLTFYSNQPQHF. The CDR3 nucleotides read TGTGCCAGCAGCTTGACGTTTTATAGCAATCAGCCCCAGCATTTT.

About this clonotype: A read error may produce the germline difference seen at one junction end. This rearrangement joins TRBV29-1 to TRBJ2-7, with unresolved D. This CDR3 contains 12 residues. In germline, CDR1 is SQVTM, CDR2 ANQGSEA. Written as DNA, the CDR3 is TGCAGCGCTGAAGCCAATGGGGACGAGCAGTACTTC. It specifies CSAEANGDEQYF.

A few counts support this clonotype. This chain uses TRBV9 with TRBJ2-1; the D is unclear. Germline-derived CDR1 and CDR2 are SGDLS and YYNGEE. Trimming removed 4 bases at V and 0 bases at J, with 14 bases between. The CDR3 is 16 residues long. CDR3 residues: CASSPQLGGSYNEQFF. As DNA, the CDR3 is TGTGCCAGCAGCCCCCAGCTGGGTGGCTCCTACAATGAGCAGTTCTTC.

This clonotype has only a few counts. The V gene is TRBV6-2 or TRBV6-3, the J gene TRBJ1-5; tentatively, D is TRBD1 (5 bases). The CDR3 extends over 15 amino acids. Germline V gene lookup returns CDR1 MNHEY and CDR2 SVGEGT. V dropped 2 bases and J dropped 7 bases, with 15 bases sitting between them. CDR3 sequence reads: CASSYLRDLRQPQHF. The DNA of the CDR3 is TGTGCCAGCAGTTACCTGCGGGACCTTCGACAGCCCCAGCATTTT.

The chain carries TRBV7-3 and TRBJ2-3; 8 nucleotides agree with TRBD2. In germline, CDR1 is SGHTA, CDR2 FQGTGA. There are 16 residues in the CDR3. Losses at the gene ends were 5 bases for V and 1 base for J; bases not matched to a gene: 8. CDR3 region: CASSKRSSGRTDTQYF. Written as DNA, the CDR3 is TGTGCCAGCAGCAAAAGATCTAGCGGGCGCACAGATACGCAGTATTTT.

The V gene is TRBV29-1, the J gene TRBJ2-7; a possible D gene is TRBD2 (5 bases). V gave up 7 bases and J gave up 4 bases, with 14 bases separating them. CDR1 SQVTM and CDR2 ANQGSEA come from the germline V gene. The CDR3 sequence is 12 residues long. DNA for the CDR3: TGCAGCGCAGCGGCTAGCTGGTACGAGCAGTACTTC. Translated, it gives CSAAASWYEQYF.

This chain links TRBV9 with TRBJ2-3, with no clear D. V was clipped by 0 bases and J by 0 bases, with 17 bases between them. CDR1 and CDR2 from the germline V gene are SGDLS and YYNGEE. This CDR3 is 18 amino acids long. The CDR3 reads CASSVGQDLSTSTDTQYF. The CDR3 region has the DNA TGTGCCAGCAGCGTAGGCCAGGATCTTTCGACTAGCACAGATACGCAGTATTTT.

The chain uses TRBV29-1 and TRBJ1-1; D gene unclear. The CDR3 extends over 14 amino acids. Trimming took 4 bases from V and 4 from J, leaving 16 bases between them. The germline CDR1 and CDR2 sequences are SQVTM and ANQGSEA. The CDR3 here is CSVGLMRAGTEAFF. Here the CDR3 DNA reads TGCAGCGTTGGGCTAATGAGGGCTGGCACTGAAGCTTTCTTT.

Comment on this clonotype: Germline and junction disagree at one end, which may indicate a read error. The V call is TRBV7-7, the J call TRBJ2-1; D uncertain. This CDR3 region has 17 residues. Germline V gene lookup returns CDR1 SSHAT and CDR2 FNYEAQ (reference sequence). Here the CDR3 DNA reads TGTGCTAGCAGCTCCCAGCCCGCGAAGAGCTCCTACAATGAGCAGTTCTTC. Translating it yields CASSSQPAKSSYNEQFF.

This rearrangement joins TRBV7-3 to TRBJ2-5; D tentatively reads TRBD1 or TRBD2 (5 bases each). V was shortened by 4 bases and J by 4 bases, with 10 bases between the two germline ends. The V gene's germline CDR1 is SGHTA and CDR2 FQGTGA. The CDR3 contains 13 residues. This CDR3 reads CASSSGLGETQYF. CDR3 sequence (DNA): TGTGCCAGCAGCTCGGGGCTGGGAGAGACCCAGTACTTC.

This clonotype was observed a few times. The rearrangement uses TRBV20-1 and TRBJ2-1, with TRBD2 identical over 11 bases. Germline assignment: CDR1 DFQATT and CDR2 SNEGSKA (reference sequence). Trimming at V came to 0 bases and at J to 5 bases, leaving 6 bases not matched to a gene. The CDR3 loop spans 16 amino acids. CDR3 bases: TGCAGTGCTAGAGATATAGCGGGAGGGCCGCACAATGAGCAGTTCTTC. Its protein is CSARDIAGGPHNEQFF.

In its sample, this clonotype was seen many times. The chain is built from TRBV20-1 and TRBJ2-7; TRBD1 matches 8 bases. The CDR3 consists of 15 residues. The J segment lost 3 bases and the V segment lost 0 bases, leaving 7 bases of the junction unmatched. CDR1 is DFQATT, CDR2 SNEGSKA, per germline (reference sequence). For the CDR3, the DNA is TGCAGTGCTAGAGATCGGGTTGGACAGGGCTACGAGCAGTACTTC. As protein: CSARDRVGQGYEQYF.

The CDR3 protein is CATSAGRGLAYEQYF. CDR3 nucleotides: TGTGCCACCAGTGCCGGTCGCGGACTAGCCTACGAGCAGTACTTC. V gene TRBV24-1 combines with J gene TRBJ2-7; 7 positions match TRBD2. This CDR3 region has 15 residues. The J segment lost 2 bases and the V segment lost 5 bases, leaving 8 bases of the junction unmatched. The germline V gene encodes CDR1 KGHDR and CDR2 SFDVKD.

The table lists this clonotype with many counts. The CDR3 is CASSSTGTGDTEAFF. DNA for the CDR3: TGTGCCAGCAGCTCGACCGGGACAGGGGACACTGAAGCTTTCTTT. The chain recombines TRBV13 with TRBJ1-1; 10 bases map to TRBD1. Looked up from germline, CDR1 is PRHDT and CDR2 is FYEKMQ (reference sequence). V dropped 4 bases and J dropped 3; count of bases not matched to a gene: 5. The CDR3 is made up of 15 amino acids.

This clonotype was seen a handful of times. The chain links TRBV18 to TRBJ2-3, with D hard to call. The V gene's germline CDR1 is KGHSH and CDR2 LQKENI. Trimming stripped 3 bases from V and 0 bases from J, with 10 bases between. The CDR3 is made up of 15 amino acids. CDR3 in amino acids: CASSPSGSSTDTQYF. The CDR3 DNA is TGTGCCAGCTCACCCTCCGGGTCAAGCACAGATACGCAGTATTTT.

The CDR3 region is CSVDRQGADTQYF. The CDR3 nucleotides are TGCAGCGTGGATCGGCAGGGGGCAGATACGCAGTATTTT. V and J are TRBV29-1 and TRBJ2-3; 7 bases fit TRBD1. J gave up 4 bases and V 6 bases, and 7 bases lay outside the gene matches. This CDR3 has 13 amino acids. Looked up from germline, CDR1 is SQVTM and CDR2 is ANQGSEA.

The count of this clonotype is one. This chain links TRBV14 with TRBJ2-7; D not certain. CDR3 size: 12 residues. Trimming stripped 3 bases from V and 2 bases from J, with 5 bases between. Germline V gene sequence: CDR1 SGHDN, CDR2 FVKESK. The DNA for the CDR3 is TGTGCCAGCAGCCAGACACCCTACGAGCAGTACTTC. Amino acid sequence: CASSQTPYEQYF.

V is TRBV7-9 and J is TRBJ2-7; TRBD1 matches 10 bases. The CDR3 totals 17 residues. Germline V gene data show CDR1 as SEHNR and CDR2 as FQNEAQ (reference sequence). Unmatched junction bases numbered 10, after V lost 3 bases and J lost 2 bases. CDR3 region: CASSFPDRGSGPYEQYF. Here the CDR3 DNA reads TGTGCCAGCAGCTTTCCGGACAGGGGGAGCGGGCCCTACGAGCAGTACTTC.

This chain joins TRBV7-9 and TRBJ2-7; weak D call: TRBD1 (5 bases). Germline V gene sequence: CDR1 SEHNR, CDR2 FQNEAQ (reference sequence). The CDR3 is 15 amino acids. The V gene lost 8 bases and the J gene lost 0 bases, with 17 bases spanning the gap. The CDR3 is CASHGADSDSYEQYF. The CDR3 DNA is TGTGCCAGCCACGGTGCTGACAGTGACTCCTACGAGCAGTACTTC.

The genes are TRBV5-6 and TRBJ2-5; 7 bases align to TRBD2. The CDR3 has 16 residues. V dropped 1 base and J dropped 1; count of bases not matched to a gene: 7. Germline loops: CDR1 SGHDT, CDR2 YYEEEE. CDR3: CASSLRVGLGQETQYF. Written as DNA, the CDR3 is TGTGCCAGCAGCTTGCGCGTAGGACTAGGCCAAGAGACCCAGTACTTC.

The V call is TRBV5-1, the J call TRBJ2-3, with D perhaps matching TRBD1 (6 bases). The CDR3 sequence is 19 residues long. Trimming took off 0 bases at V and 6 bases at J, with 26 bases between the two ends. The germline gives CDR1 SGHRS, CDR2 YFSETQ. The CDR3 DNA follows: TGCGCCAGCAGCTTGGCCATATTGGACAGCGTGTTTGGACGCGATACGCAGTATTTT. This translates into CASSLAILDSVFGRDTQYF. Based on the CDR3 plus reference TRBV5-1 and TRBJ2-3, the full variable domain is KAGVTQTPRYLIKTRGQQVTLSCSPISGHRSVSWYQQTPGQGLQFLFEYFSETQRNKGNFPGRFSGRQFSNSRSEMNVSTLELGDSALYLCASSLAILDSVFGRDTQYFGPGTRLTVL.

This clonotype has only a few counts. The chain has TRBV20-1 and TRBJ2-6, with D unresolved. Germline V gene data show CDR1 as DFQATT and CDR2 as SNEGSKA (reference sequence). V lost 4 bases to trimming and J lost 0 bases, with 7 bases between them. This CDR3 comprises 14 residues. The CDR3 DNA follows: TGCAGTGCTAACCCTTACTCTGGGGCCAACGTCCTGACTTTC. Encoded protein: CSANPYSGANVLTF.